A selection of T cell receptor beta chains follows, all from one sample in a study of cytomegalovirus exposure and HLA in healthy donors. Generated by immunoSEQ multiplex PCR, the TCRdb table keeps only in-frame clones and is missing some. The repertoire has about 130,000 clones, about four fifths of them found once; the top ten carry roughly 3.5%. The specimen was PBMCs. The source of these receptors is a middle-aged man in good health and CMV-seronegative. The CDR3 runs from the conserved cysteine through the conserved F or W. D genes are given only for firm matches. Clone size is shown for a subset of rows, as once, few, many or a class of expanded clone.

CDR3 length,clone size,D gene,V gene,J gene,CDR3 DNA,CDR3 protein
17,NA,NA,TRBV19,TRBJ1-5,TGTGCCAGTAGTCTAGACCAGGGCGAGGTAAGCAATCAGCCCCAGCATTTT,CASSLDQGEVSNQPQHF
18,NA,NA,TRBV7-2,TRBJ1-2,TGTGCCAGCAGCCCAAACGGGGGGGCACCCGGGAGCTCATATGGCTACACCTTC,CASSPNGGAPGSSYGYTF
13,NA,NA,TRBV27,TRBJ2-7,TGTGCCAGCAGTTTAAGCAGGGCCTACGAGCAGTACTTC,CASSLSRAYEQYF
15,NA,TRBD2,TRBV5-1,TRBJ2-3,TGCGCCAGCAGCTGGACTAGCGGGGCCACAGATACGCAGTATTTT,CASSWTSGATDTQYF
15,NA,NA,TRBV4-3,TRBJ1-5,TGCGCCAGCAGCCAAGAGAGGCGGGGCTTCCAGCCCCAGCATTTT,CASSQERRGFQPQHF
14,NA,NA,TRBV7-9,TRBJ1-4,TGTGCCAGCAGCCAAATCCCCCCGACGGGAAAACTGTTTTTT,CASSQIPPTGKLFF
13,NA,NA,TRBV7-2,TRBJ1-1,TGTGCCAGCAGCTTTTTCCGGAACACTGAAGCTTTCTTT,CASSFFRNTEAFF
17,NA,NA,TRBV7-6,TRBJ2-5,TGTGCCAGCAGCTTACGGGGTAGGCGGACTCGCCAAGAGACCCAGTACTTC,CASSLRGRRTRQETQYF
13,NA,TRBD1,TRBV18,TRBJ1-5,TGTGCCAGCTCCCACACAGGGGTCGAGCCCCAGCATTTT,CASSHTGVEPQHF
15,once,NA,TRBV6-5,TRBJ2-4,TGTGCCAGCAGTCCAGGGGTGGGGGCCAAAAACATTCAGTACTTC,CASSPGVGAKNIQYF
16,NA,NA,TRBV7-8,TRBJ2-3,TGTGCCAGCAGCCCCGATCTAGGGGAGGCTCTGGATACGCAGTATTTT,CASSPDLGEALDTQYF
15,NA,NA,TRBV28,TRBJ1-6,TGTGCCAGCAGTTTTGGCTCGGCAAGGCGGGCACCCCTCCACTTT,CASSFGSARRAPLHF
15,NA,NA,TRBV13,TRBJ1-1,TGTGCCAGCAGCTCCCTGACAGAGAAGAACACTGAAGCTTTCTTT,CASSSLTEKNTEAFF
15,once,NA,TRBV4-3,TRBJ2-7,TGCGCCAGCAGCCAACCGGGGGAAAGGATTTACGAGCAGTACTTC,CASSQPGERIYEQYF
13,NA,NA,TRBV6-4,TRBJ1-1,TGTGCCAGCAGTGACAGGGAGGAGGGTGAAGCTTTCTTT,CASSDREEGEAFF
14,NA,NA,TRBV18,TRBJ1-1,TGTGCCAGCTCACCAAACAGGGCGGGTACTGAAGCTTTCTTT,CASSPNRAGTEAFF
14,NA,NA,TRBV10-3,TRBJ2-5,TGTGCCATCAGTGAATTTGGCAGCCAAGAGACCCAGTACTTC,CAISEFGSQETQYF
13,NA,NA,TRBV2,TRBJ1-6,TGTGCCAGCACGGGGAGGGGGAGATCACCCCTCCACTTT,CASTGRGRSPLHF
14,NA,NA,TRBV19,TRBJ2-7,TGTGCCAGTAGTATAGAGGGGGCAACTGGGGAGCAGTACTTC,CASSIEGATGEQYF
14,NA,NA,TRBV7-9,TRBJ1-2,TGTGCCAGCAGCTTAGGTATAGCGAACTATGGCTACACCTTC,CASSLGIANYGYTF
14,NA,NA,TRBV7-9,TRBJ1-5,TGTGCCAGCAGCTTAGGGGCAGTCAATCAGCCCCAGCATTTT,CASSLGAVNQPQHF
13,once,TRBD1,TRBV6-5,TRBJ1-1,TGTGCCAGCAGTTGGGGACAGGGGGGGCGAGCTTTCTTT,CASSWGQGGRAFF
13,NA,TRBD2,TRBV6-4,TRBJ2-1,TGTGCCAGCAGTGTCGGGGGGAAAGATGAGCAGTTCTTC,CASSVGGKDEQFF
15,NA,NA,TRBV7-3,TRBJ2-3,TGTGCCAGCAGCTTCCGTCAGGGATCCGCAGATACGCAGTATTTT,CASSFRQGSADTQYF
13,NA,NA,TRBV6-5,TRBJ1-1,TGTGCCAGCAGTGCGGTGGGGGGAACTGAAGCTTTCTTT,CASSAVGGTEAFF
15,NA,NA,TRBV9,TRBJ1-5,TGTGCCAGCAGTCCAGGGGAATCTAGGAATCAGCCCCAGCATTTT,CASSPGESRNQPQHF
14,once,TRBD1,TRBV5-1,TRBJ2-1,TGCGCCAGCAGCTTGGAGGGACAGGTCGGCGAGCAGTTCTTC,CASSLEGQVGEQFF
13,NA,NA,TRBV18,TRBJ2-5,TGTGCCAGCTCACCAGACATCCAAGAGACCCAGTACTTC,CASSPDIQETQYF
14,NA,NA,TRBV6-6,TRBJ1-6,TGTGCCAGCAGGGAACAGGGTAATAATTCACCCCTCCACTTT,CASREQGNNSPLHF
16,few,NA,TRBV27,TRBJ1-5,TGTGCCAGCAGTTGTATTGGTCCCGAAGCAGGCCAGCCCCAGCATTTT,CASSCIGPEAGQPQHF
14,NA,NA,TRBV7-2,TRBJ2-2,TGTGCCAGCAGGCTAGGGGAGAACACCGGGGAGCTGTTTTTT,CASRLGENTGELFF
15,NA,TRBD1,TRBV2,TRBJ1-6,TGTGCCAGCAGTCAGGGGGGCAGGGCAGCTTCACCCCTCCACTTT,CASSQGGRAASPLHF
14,once,NA,TRBV27,TRBJ1-4,TGTGCCAGCAGGTCGGGTCTCCTTAATGAAAAACTGTTTTTT,CASRSGLLNEKLFF
15,few,TRBD1,TRBV9,TRBJ2-2,TGTGCCAGCAGCGTTCTGGACAGGGCTACCGGGGAGCTGTTTTTT,CASSVLDRATGELFF
17,NA,TRBD1,TRBV10-3,TRBJ2-5,TGTGCCATCAGTGAGTCGCATGGGACAGGGATACAAGAGACCCAGTACTTC,CAISESHGTGIQETQYF
15,NA,TRBD1,TRBV6-6,TRBJ1-6,TGTGCCAGCAGTCCCGGGACAGCGCCAAATTCACCCCTCCACTTT,CASSPGTAPNSPLHF
11,NA,NA,TRBV20-1,TRBJ1-1,TGCAGTGCTTCACAGGGTGTTGAAGCTTTCTTT,CSASQGVEAFF
14,NA,NA,TRBV6-5,TRBJ1-1,TGTGCCAGCAGTTACGAAGCGGGGAACACTGAAGCTTTCTTT,CASSYEAGNTEAFF
14,NA,NA,TRBV28,TRBJ1-2,TGTGCCAGCAGGCCGGCGGCGGAGGACTATGGCTACACCTTC,CASRPAAEDYGYTF
15,NA,NA,TRBV11-2,TRBJ2-5,TGTGCCAGCAGCTTAGATTCGGGGTACCAAGAGACCCAGTACTTC,CASSLDSGYQETQYF
12,NA,NA,TRBV5-4,TRBJ2-1,TGTGCCAGCAGCCGTCAGGGCAATGAGCAGTTCTTC,CASSRQGNEQFF
13,few,NA,TRBV30,TRBJ1-6,TGTGCCTGGACACATCTCAGGGATTCACCCCTCCACTTT,CAWTHLRDSPLHF
15,NA,NA,TRBV11-2,TRBJ2-5,TGTGCCAGCAGCTTAGTGTACTGGCAAGCGGAGACCCAGTACTTC,CASSLVYWQAETQYF
12,NA,TRBD1,TRBV29-1,TRBJ1-1,TGCAGCGTTGGGCGGGACAGCGGGGAAGCTTTCTTT,CSVGRDSGEAFF
11,NA,NA,TRBV2,TRBJ2-1,TGTGCCAGCAGTGCGGACAGACTGCAGTTCTTC,CASSADRLQFF
13,NA,NA,TRBV7-9,TRBJ1-1,TGTGCCAGCAGCCCCAGAACAGGGAGTAGGACTTTCTTT,CASSPRTGSRTFF
14,NA,NA,TRBV29-1,TRBJ1-3,TGCAGCGTTTTGAGGACAGTCCCGAGAAACACCATATATTTT,CSVLRTVPRNTIYF
19,NA,NA,TRBV21-1,TRBJ2-7,TGTGCCAGCAGCAAAGAGGTGGCAGGAAACTCTAGTAGGGGGTGCGAGCAGTACTTC,CASSKEVAGNSSRGCEQYF
16,NA,TRBD1,TRBV4-1,TRBJ2-6,TGCGCCAGCAGCCGGCAGGGGGAGAGTGGGGCCAACGTCCTGACTTTC,CASSRQGESGANVLTF
14,NA,NA,TRBV7-3,TRBJ1-6,TGTGCCAGCAGCTCGACAGGTCCAGGTTCACCCCTCCACTTT,CASSSTGPGSPLHF
16,NA,TRBD1,TRBV7-9,TRBJ1-1,TGTGCCAGCAGCTTAGGTGGGACAGGGGGGAACACTGAAGCTTTCTTT,CASSLGGTGGNTEAFF
14,NA,NA,TRBV7-2,TRBJ2-2,TGTGCCAGCAGCTTGCGACAAAGGGGGGGGGAGCTGTTTTTT,CASSLRQRGGELFF